The rows below give T cell receptor beta chains drawn from one sample of a study of blood T cell repertoires in COVID-19. Generated by immunoSEQ multiplex PCR, the TCRdb table keeps only in-frame clones and is missing some. The sample consists of approximately 250,000 clones, approximately 89% of them appearing once. Sequenced: peripheral blood. These receptors originate from an older woman who had recovered from COVID-19. CDR3s include the opening cysteine and the closing phenylalanine or tryptophan. The order of the fields is clone size, V gene, J gene, D gene, CDR3 DNA, CDR3 protein. The D gene is left open where the match is weak. A clone size is listed for some rows: how often the clone was seen (once, few, many), or a class if it is expanded.

>-|TRBV18|TRBJ2-7|-
TGTGCCAGCTCAGGGGGCCCAGCAGCCTACGAGCAGTACTTC
CASSGGPAAYEQYF
>-|TRBV9|TRBJ2-1|-
TGTGCCAGCAGCGTAGGGACGGGGTCCTACAATGAGCAGTTCTTC
CASSVGTGSYNEQFF
>few|TRBV18|TRBJ2-2|-
TGTGCCAGCTCACCAACGGCAGGGGACACCGGGGAGCTGTTTTTT
CASSPTAGDTGELFF
>-|TRBV7-3|TRBJ1-1|-
TGTGCCAGCAGCAACCCGACCGTTGGAGGCACTGAAGCTTTCTTT
CASSNPTVGGTEAFF
>-|TRBV7-2|TRBJ2-5|TRBD2
TGTGCCAGCAGCCTTAGCGGGGGGGCACCAGAGACCCAGTACTTC
CASSLSGGAPETQYF
>-|TRBV27|TRBJ2-7|-
TGTGCCAGCAGTTTCCCGGGACCTGGGGGCCACGAGCAGTACTTC
CASSFPGPGGHEQYF
>-|TRBV5-1|TRBJ1-4|TRBD1
TGCGCCAGCAGCTTGTACGGGGATAGGACAGGGGGTGAAAAACTGTTTTTT
CASSLYGDRTGGEKLFF
>-|TRBV4-1|TRBJ1-2|-
TGCGCCAGCAGCCCCCGACAAGGGAGGGAGCTCTATGGCTACACCTTC
CASSPRQGRELYGYTF
>-|TRBV12-3/TRBV12-4|TRBJ2-5|TRBD2
TGTGCCAGCAAAAAGGCGGGGGTCGAGACCCAGTACTTC
CASKKAGVETQYF
>-|TRBV7-8|TRBJ1-4|TRBD1
TGTGCCAGCAGCCTAAAGTTGCGGCCGACAGGGAGAGGTGAAAAACTGTTTTTT
CASSLKLRPTGRGEKLFF
>-|TRBV6-2/TRBV6-3|TRBJ1-1|-
TGTGCCAGCAGTTACGGGCTTGGGGGAGGGAGCACTGAAGCTTTCTTT
CASSYGLGGGSTEAFF
>-|TRBV6-2/TRBV6-3|TRBJ2-7|TRBD2
TGTGCCAGCAGTTACCGGGGGGGGGCCACCTACGAGCAGTACTTC
CASSYRGGATYEQYF
>once|TRBV3-1/TRBV3-2|TRBJ2-2|-
TGTGCCAGCAGCCAAAACTTGGGGGGCGGGGAGCTGTTTTTT
CASSQNLGGGELFF
>-|TRBV10-3|TRBJ2-4|-
TGTGCCATCAGTGAGTCCGGGGTAAACATTCAGTACTTC
CAISESGVNIQYF
>few|TRBV27|TRBJ1-6|-
TGTGCCAGAGGACAGACTAATTCACCCCTCCACTTT
CARGQTNSPLHF
>-|TRBV9|TRBJ2-5|-
TGTGCCAGCAGCGTAAATCCTAGCGTAGGGGACCAGTACTTC
CASSVNPSVGDQYF
>-|TRBV11-2|TRBJ2-7|-
TGTGCCAGCAGACCCACAGACAGCCACTCCTACGAGCAGTACTTC
CASRPTDSHSYEQYF
>-|TRBV7-2|TRBJ2-7|-
TGTGCCAGCAGCCAAGGGGCGGGGGAGCAGTACTTC
CASSQGAGEQYF
>-|TRBV7-4|TRBJ1-1|-
TGTGCCAGCAGCCCCCCCGTCGTGGTCGGGGGTGCTTTCTTT
CASSPPVVVGGAFF
>-|TRBV6-6|TRBJ2-1|TRBD1
TGTGCCAGCAGCTTACACGGGACAGGGGTAAATGAGCAGTTCTTC
CASSLHGTGVNEQFF
>-|TRBV6-2/TRBV6-3|TRBJ1-5|TRBD1
TGTGCCAGCAGTTACGGGACAGGGGGCAATCAGCCCCAGCATTTT
CASSYGTGGNQPQHF
>-|TRBV19|TRBJ2-5|TRBD1
TGTGCCAGTAGTATCTCTGGGACAGGGGAAGAGACCCAGTACTTC
CASSISGTGEETQYF
>-|TRBV7-2|TRBJ1-6|-
TGTGCCAGCAGCTCGGCAGGCCGACCCCTCCACTTT
CASSSAGRPLHF